This entry features one T cell receptor beta chain sequence. The method was immunoSEQ multiplex PCR; TCRdb's version includes in-frame clones alone and lacks a portion of them. The sample lists over 200,000 clones; about 90% were seen once. This record belongs to a study of blood T cell repertoires in COVID-19. The CDR3 runs 13 residues. CDR1 is MNHEY and CDR2 is SMNVEV in the germline V gene (reference sequence). Trimming shortened V by 5 bases and J by 9 bases, and 16 bases separated the two germline ends. Membership in each cohort depended on participant-reported clinical history. Up to 2 weeks before entering the study, exposed participants had met a COVID-19 case.

The chain joins TRBV27 to TRBJ1-1; weak D call: TRBD1 (6 bases). Sequenced: PBMCs or T cells enriched from blood (not recorded which). The clonotype comes from a woman aged 25 to 39 who had been exposed to COVID-19. CDR3 in DNA: TGTGCCAGCAGTCCGACAGGAACAAGGAAAGCTTTCTTT. Translated: CASSPTGTRKAFF.